The present entry profiles one TCR beta chain with its context. Its matching antigen is unknown. The source of the sample is a study of PD-1 blockade in classical Hodgkin lymphoma. Sequenced by immunoSEQ multiplex PCR; TCRdb stores in-frame clones only, minus some. The sample has around 22,000 clones; about four fifths are singletons. Whole-study findings and limits: Patients who responded completely had about the same baseline diversity as newly diagnosed patients.

The V segment lost 4 bases and the J segment 1 base; nucleotides outside the gene matches: 15. The CDR3 contains 18 residues. The germline CDR1 and CDR2 sequences are WNHNN and SYGVQD (reference sequence). Relapse after autologous stem cell transplantation occurred in every patient, and brentuximab vedotin exposure varied. Complete response, partial response or progressive disease were the best responses. Here the sequenced sample was peripheral blood mononuclear cells (PBMCs), taken before the second cycle of nivolumab. J is TRBJ2-5 and V is TRBV10-1; TRBD1 aligns across 7 bases. This sequence originates from a human donor with classical Hodgkin lymphoma. The CDR3 region is CASSGSGTAYSFQETQYF. DNA for the CDR3: TGCGCCAGCAGTGGGTCAGGGACAGCCTATAGCTTCCAAGAGACCCAGTACTTC.